The 3 T cell receptor beta chains listed next were all sequenced from one sample in a study of T-cell memory formation after mild COVID-19 (dated by TCRdb to the early 2020s). The library was made by 5' RACE. This sample was sequenced with an Illumina NovaSeq 6000. TCRdb trimmed the raw reads at Q25, called clones with MiXCR and kept productive beta chains. Each entry merges the rows of one CDR3 protein and shows their most common DNA and genes. Present in this sample are about 270,000 distinct CDR3 sequences, 15% to 20% of which were seen just once. The biggest ten clones account for 20% to 25% of the sample. The material sequenced was PBMCs or a T cell subset sorted from them (not recorded which). The receptors were sampled from a man between 18 and 35 years old who had mild COVID-19 (a few samples of this study predate the infection). The sample titles of this study are shuffled in the database, so cell type and time point are left out; the donor was told from shared clones.

This clonotype was found a few times. CDR3 sequence: CASSLVRDEQYF. The CDR3 coding sequence is TGCGCCAGCAGCTTGGTAAGGGACGAGCAGTACTTC. The chain has TRBV5-1 and TRBJ2-7; D gene ambiguous. V dropped 0 bases and J dropped 5 bases, with 6 bases sitting between them. Germline loops: CDR1 SGHRS, CDR2 YFSETQ. The CDR3 is 12 residues long.

A few counts support this clonotype. This chain joins TRBV4-3 and TRBJ2-5, with TRBD2 identical over 7 bases. The CDR3 extends over 16 amino acids. CDR1 and CDR2 (germline): LGHNA, YSLEER. The V and J ends lost 1 base and 5 bases, in that order; junction bases with no gene match: 10. The CDR3: CASSQGSGTNLETQYF. In DNA, the CDR3 is TGCGCCAGCAGCCAAGGGTCCGGGACTAACTTGGAGACCCAGTACTTC.

The V and J genes are TRBV7-8 and TRBJ1-3, with D uncertain. Germline V gene lookup returns CDR1 SGHVS and CDR2 FQNEAQ. V dropped 2 bases and J dropped 0 bases, with 8 bases sitting between them. The CDR3 is made up of 15 amino acids. CDR3 sequence (DNA): TGTGCCAGCAGCTTATTGCCCTTCTCTGGAAACACCATATATTTT. Residues: CASSLLPFSGNTIYF. Supplemented by reference TRBV7-8 and TRBJ1-3, the full variable domain reads GAGVSQSPRYKVAKRGQDVALRCDPISGHVSLFWYQQALGQGPEFLTYFQNEAQLDKSGLPSDRFFAERPEGSVSTLKIQRTQQEDSAVYLCASSLLPFSGNTIYFGEGSWLTVV.